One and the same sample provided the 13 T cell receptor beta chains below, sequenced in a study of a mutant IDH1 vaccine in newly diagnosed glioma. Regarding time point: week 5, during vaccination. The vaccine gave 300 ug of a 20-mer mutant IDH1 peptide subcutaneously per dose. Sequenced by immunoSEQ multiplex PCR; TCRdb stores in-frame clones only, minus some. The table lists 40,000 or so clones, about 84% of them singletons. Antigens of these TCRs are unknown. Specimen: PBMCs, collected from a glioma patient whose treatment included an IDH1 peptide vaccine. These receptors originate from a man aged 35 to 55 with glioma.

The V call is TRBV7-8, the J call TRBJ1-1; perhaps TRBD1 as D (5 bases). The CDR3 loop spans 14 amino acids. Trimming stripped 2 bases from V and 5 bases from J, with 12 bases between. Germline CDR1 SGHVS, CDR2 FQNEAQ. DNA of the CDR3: TGTGCCAGCAGCTTAATGGGGCTGGTGACTGAAGCTTTCTTT. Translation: CASSLMGLVTEAFF.

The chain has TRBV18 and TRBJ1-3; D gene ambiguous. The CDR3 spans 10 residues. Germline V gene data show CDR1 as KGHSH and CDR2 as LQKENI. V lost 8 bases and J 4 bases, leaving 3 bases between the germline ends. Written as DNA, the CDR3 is TGTGCCAGCGCAGGAAACACCATATATTTT. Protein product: CASAGNTIYF. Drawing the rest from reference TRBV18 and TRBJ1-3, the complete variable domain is NAGVMQNPRHLVRRRGQEARLRCSPMKGHSHVYWYRQLPEEGLKFMVYLQKENIIDESGMPKERFSAEFPKEGPSILRIQQVVRGDSAAYFCASAGNTIYFGEGSWLTVV.

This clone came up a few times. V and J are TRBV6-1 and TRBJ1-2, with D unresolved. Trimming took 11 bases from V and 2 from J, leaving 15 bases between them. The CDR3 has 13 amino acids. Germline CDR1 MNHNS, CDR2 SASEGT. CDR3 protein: CAGGRLQNYGYTF. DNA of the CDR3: TGTGCCGGCGGACGGCTTCAAAACTATGGCTACACCTTC.

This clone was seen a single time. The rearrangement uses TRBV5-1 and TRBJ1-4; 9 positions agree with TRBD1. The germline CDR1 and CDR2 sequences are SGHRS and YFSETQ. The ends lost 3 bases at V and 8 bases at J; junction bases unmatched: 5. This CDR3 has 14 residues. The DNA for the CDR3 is TGCGCCAGCAGCTCGGGACAGGGCGAAGAAAAACTGTTTTTT. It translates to CASSSGQGEEKLFF.

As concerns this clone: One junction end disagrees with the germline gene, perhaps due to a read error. Here the CDR3 reads CSPGGNTGAFF. DNA of the CDR3: TGCAGCCCCGGGGGGAACACTGGAGCTTTCTTT. This chain connects TRBV29-1 to TRBJ1-1; tentative D call: TRBD1 (5 bases). CDR1 is SQVTM and CDR2 is ANQGSEA in the germline V gene. This CDR3 has 11 residues.

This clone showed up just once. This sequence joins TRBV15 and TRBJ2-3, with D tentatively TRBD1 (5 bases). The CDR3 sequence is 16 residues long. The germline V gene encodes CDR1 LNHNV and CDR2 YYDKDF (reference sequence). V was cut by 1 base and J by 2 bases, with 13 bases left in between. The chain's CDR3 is CATSRALGPTTDTQYF. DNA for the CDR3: TGTGCCACCAGCAGAGCCCTGGGGCCCACCACAGATACGCAGTATTTT. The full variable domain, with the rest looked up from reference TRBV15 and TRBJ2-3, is DAMVIQNPRYQVTQFGKPVTLSCSQTLNHNVMYWYQQKSSQAPKLLFHYYDKDFNNEADTPDNFQSRRPNTSFCFLDIRSPGLGDTAMYLCATSRALGPTTDTQYFGPGTRLTVL.

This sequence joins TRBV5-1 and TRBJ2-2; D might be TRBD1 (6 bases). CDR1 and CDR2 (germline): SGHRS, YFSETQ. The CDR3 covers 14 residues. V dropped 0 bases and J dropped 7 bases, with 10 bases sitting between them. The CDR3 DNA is TGCGCCAGCAGCTTGGACAGGGAAGACGGGGAGCTGTTTTTT. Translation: CASSLDREDGELFF.

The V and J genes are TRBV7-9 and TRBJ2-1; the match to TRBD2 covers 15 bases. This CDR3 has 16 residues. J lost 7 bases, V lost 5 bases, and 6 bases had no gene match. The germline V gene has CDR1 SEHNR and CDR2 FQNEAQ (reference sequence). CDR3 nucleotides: TGTGCCAGCAGCGCGGGACTAGCGGGGGGTTGGAATGAGCAGTTCTTC. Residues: CASSAGLAGGWNEQFF.

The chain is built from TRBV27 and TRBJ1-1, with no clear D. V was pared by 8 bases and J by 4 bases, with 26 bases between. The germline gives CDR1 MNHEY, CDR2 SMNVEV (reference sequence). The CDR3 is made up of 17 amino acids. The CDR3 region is CASGRSNVGWSITEAFF. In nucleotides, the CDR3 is TGTGCCAGCGGTCGAAGTAATGTCGGATGGTCGATCACTGAAGCTTTCTTT.

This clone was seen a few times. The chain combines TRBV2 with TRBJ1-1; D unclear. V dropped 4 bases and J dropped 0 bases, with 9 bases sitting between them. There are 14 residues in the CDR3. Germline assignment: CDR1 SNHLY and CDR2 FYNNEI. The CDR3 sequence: CASSVTPMNTEAFF. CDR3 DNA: TGTGCCAGCAGTGTAACACCTATGAACACTGAAGCTTTCTTT.

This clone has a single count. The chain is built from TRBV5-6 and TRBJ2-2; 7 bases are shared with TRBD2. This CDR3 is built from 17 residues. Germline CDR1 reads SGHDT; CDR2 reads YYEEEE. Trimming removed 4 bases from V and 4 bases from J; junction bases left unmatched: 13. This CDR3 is CASSASSRTRTTGELFF. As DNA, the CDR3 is TGTGCCAGCAGCGCCTCCTCCAGGACTAGAACCACCGGGGAGCTGTTTTTT.

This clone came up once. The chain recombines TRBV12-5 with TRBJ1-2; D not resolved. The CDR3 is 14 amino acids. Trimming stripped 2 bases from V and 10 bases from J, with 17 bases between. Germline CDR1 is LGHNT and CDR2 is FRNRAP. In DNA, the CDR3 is TGTGCTAGTGGTTTGCCGCAGCGACCGTACGACTACACCTTC. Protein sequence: CASGLPQRPYDYTF.

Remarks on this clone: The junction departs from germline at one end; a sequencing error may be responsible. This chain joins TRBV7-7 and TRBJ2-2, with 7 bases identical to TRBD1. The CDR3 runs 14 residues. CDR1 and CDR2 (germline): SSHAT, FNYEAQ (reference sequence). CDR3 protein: CASSPMTGTGELFF. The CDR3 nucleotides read TGTGCTAGCAGCCCTATGACAGGGACCGGGGAGCTGTTTTTT.